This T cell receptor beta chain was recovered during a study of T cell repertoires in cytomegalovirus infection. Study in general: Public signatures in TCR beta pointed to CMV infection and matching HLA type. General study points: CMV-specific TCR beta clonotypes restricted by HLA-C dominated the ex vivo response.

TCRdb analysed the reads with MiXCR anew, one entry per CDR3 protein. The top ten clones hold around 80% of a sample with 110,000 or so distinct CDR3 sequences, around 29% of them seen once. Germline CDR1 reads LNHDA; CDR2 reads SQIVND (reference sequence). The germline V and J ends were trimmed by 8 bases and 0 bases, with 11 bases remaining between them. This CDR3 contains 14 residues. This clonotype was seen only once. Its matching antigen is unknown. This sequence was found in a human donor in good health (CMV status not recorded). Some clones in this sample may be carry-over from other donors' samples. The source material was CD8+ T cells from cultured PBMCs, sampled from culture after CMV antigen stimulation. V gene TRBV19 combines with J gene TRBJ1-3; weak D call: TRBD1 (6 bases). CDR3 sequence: CASGLDSSGNTIYF. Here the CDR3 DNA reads TGTGCCAGTGGCTTGGACAGCTCTGGAAACACCATATATTTT.